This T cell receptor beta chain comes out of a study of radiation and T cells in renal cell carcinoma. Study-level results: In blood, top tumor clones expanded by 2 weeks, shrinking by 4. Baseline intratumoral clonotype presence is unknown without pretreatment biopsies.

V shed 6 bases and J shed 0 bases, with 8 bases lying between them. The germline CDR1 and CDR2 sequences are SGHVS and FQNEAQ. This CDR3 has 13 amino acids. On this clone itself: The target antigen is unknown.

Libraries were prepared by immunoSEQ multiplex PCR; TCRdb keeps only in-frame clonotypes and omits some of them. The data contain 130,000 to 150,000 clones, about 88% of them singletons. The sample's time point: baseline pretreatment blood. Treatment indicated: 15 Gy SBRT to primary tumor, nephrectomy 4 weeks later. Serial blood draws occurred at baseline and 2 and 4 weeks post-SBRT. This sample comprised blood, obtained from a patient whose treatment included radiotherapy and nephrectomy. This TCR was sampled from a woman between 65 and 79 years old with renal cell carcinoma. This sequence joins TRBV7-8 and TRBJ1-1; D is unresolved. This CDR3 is CASRGSMNTEAFF. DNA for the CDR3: TGTGCCAGCAGGGGGTCTATGAACACTGAAGCTTTCTTT.